This T cell receptor beta chain was captured in a study of blood T cells in healthy people across ages. Ranging in age from roughly 6 to 90, the donors were healthy Caucasian individuals from Russia. Trimming took off 4 bases at V and 5 bases at J, with 25 bases between the two ends. The CDR3 runs to 17 residues. Germline V CDR1 and CDR2: SGHDT, YYEEEE. For the second PCR, which ran for about 6 to 11 cycles, a sample-barcoded 5' primer and a J-beta primer mix were used. TCRdb independently ran MiXCR on the 5' RACE reads; one entry per CDR3 protein. The sample lists about 970,000 distinct CDR3 sequences, roughly half occurring once.

This receptor was taken from a woman aged 55-69 years in good health. J is TRBJ2-7 and V is TRBV5-6, with a possible D match to TRBD1 (5 bases). Sequencing was performed on blood. The CDR3 DNA reads TGTGCCAGCAGCCTCTCTGGATTCCCTCAAAGGGGAAACGAGCAGTACTTC. It codes for CASSLSGFPQRGNEQYF.